This T cell receptor (beta chain) originates from a study of T-cell memory formation after mild COVID-19. Notes on the study in general: There were some responding clones in pre-infection memory, which suggested that cross-reactive memory had joined.

Germline V gives CDR1 MNHEY, CDR2 SVGEGT. V was pared by 7 bases and J by 1 base, with 16 bases between. This CDR3 comprises 15 residues. Researchers used 5'RACE with constant-segment primers to make TCR alpha and TCR beta cDNA libraries that carry sample barcodes and UMIs. In TCRdb, the 5' RACE reads were re-called with MiXCR into one record per CDR3 protein. The data contain approximately 270,000 distinct CDR3 sequences, 15% to 20% of them singletons. About this clonotype itself: The target antigen is unknown.

The genes are TRBV6-2 or TRBV6-3 and TRBJ1-1; unclear D gene. The clonotype was recovered from a man aged 18 to 29 who had mild COVID-19 (a few samples of this study predate the infection). Cell type and time point are not known. What was sequenced was PBMCs or a T cell subset sorted from them (not recorded which). Here the CDR3 reads CASTNGNTGNTEAFF. The CDR3 bases are TGTGCCAGCACCAACGGGAATACCGGGAACACTGAAGCTTTCTTT.